Listed here are 22 T cell receptor beta chains from one sample, sequenced in a study of CD8 T cells in Susac syndrome. Roughly 0.45 to 1 ug RNA was reverse transcribed with random hexamers. TCRdb re-called the immunoSEQ multiplex PCR reads with MiXCR, one entry per CDR3 protein. The sample has more than 95,000 distinct CDR3 sequences, 85% to 95% seen once; the top ten hold just under 0.095%. Sequencing was done on a sample of CD4+ T cells from PBMCs. The receptors originated from a human donor with multiple sclerosis.

The chain couples TRBV11-2 to TRBJ2-7; the D gene is possibly TRBD1 (5 bases). From germline, CDR1 is SGHAT and CDR2 FQNNGV. Trimming left V 5 bases short and J 5 bases short, with 13 bases between. CDR3 length: 13 amino acids. CDR3 bases: TGTGCCAGCAGCCGAGCGACAGAGAACGAGCAGTACTTC. This gives the protein CASSRATENEQYF.

The V gene is TRBV29-1, the J gene TRBJ2-3; D call uncertain. V dropped 5 bases and J dropped 1 base, with 13 bases sitting between them. The CDR3 has 14 amino acids. Germline values: CDR1 SQVTM, CDR2 ANQGSEA. The CDR3 DNA reads as TGCAGCGTTCTACTATCGGGTCGCACAGATACGCAGTATTTT. This gives the protein CSVLLSGRTDTQYF.

This sequence joins TRBV3-1 and TRBJ1-5, with D maybe TRBD1 (6 bases). This CDR3 spans 15 amino acids. Trimming took off 6 bases at V and 4 bases at J, with 16 bases between the two ends. Per the germline V gene, CDR1 is LGHDT and CDR2 is YNNKEL (reference sequence). The CDR3: CASSLAGVGNQPQHF. Here the CDR3 DNA reads TGTGCCAGCAGTCTGGCAGGGGTAGGAAATCAGCCCCAGCATTTT.

CDR3 in DNA: TGTGCCAGCAGCCCCCAAAGCGGAGATACGCAGTATTTT. Translating gives CASSPQSGDTQYF. This chain joins TRBV7-2 and TRBJ2-3, with a weak D call TRBD2 (5 bases). Germline-derived CDR1 and CDR2 are SGHTA and FQGNSA. The CDR3 length is 13 residues. The V end was cut by 5 bases, the J end by 5 bases, with 11 bases between.

The V gene is TRBV20-1, the J gene TRBJ2-3; TRBD2 matches at 9 bases. Germline trimming cut 3 bases from V and 4 bases from J; bases unmatched to any gene: 11. This CDR3 has 16 residues. Germline loops: CDR1 DFQATT, CDR2 SNEGSKA (reference sequence). The CDR3 here is CSARALGRGGSDTQYF. The CDR3 DNA sequence: TGCAGTGCTAGGGCCCTAGGGCGGGGGGGCTCAGATACGCAGTATTTT.

This chain uses TRBV5-6 with TRBJ2-7; D gene uncertain. The germline V and J ends were trimmed by 1 base and 3 bases, with 14 bases remaining between them. CDR1 is SGHDT, CDR2 YYEEEE, per germline. The CDR3 is 15 amino acids. The CDR3 DNA is TGTGCCAGCAGCTTGTCTAGTTTTCTACTCTACGAGCAGTACTTC. Translation: CASSLSSFLLYEQYF.

V and J are TRBV7-8 and TRBJ1-2, with D tentatively TRBD1 (6 bases). CDR3 length: 14 amino acids. The germline CDR1 and CDR2 sequences are SGHVS and FQNEAQ. Trimming took 4 bases from V and 0 from J, leaving 9 bases between them. CDR3 nucleotides: TGTGCCAGCAGCTCTGGACAGACTAACTATGGCTACACCTTC. Amino acids: CASSSGQTNYGYTF.

The chain couples TRBV7-2 to TRBJ1-2; D is unclear. CDR3 length: 15 amino acids. Germline V gives CDR1 SGHTA, CDR2 FQGNSA. V lost 5 bases, J lost 1 base, and 14 bases lay in between. The CDR3 protein is CASSHRLGVNYGYTF. The CDR3 DNA reads as TGTGCCAGCAGCCACCGGTTAGGAGTTAACTATGGCTACACCTTC.

This clonotype was detected only a few times. The gene calls are TRBV12-3 or TRBV12-4 and TRBJ2-1, with TRBD2 matching over 8 bases. Trimming cost V 3 bases and J 0 bases; bases outside gene matches: 7. CDR3 size: 17 residues. The CDR3 DNA reads TGTGCCAGCAGTTTCTTCGCCGGGACTAGCTCCTACAATGAGCAGTTCTTC. Amino acid sequence: CASSFFAGTSSYNEQFF.

The chain uses TRBV6-2 or TRBV6-3 and TRBJ2-3; D unclear. Trimming took off 7 bases at V and 2 bases at J, with 16 bases between the two ends. CDR1 is MNHEY and CDR2 is SVGEGT in the germline V gene. The CDR3 extends over 15 amino acids. CDR3 sequence: CASKVGTVDTDTQYF. DNA of the CDR3: TGTGCCAGCAAGGTCGGCACGGTGGACACAGATACGCAGTATTTT.

The chain joins TRBV5-1 to TRBJ1-1, with TRBD1 as a possible D gene (5 bases). The CDR3 loop spans 16 amino acids. V dropped 5 bases and J dropped 0 bases, with 17 bases sitting between them. In germline, CDR1 is SGHRS, CDR2 YFSETQ. The CDR3 sequence: CASRSAYRSMNTEAFF. CDR3 DNA: TGCGCCAGCAGGTCCGCCTACAGGTCGATGAACACTGAAGCTTTCTTT.

The V gene is TRBV5-1, the J gene TRBJ2-6; D remains unclear. Per the germline V gene, CDR1 is SGHRS and CDR2 is YFSETQ. The CDR3 totals 15 residues. The V and J ends lost 2 bases and 0 bases respectively, with 6 bases between them. CDR3 DNA sequence: TGCGCCAGCAGCTTCACCAACTCTGGGGCCAACGTCCTGACTTTC. This translates into CASSFTNSGANVLTF.

The chain couples TRBV5-1 to TRBJ2-2; the match to TRBD2 covers 8 bases. CDR1 and CDR2 from the germline V gene are SGHRS and YFSETQ. This CDR3 has 15 residues. The ends lost 4 bases at V and 7 bases at J; junction bases unmatched: 9. CDR3 sequence: CASSRSGGRIGELFF. The CDR3 DNA reads as TGCGCCAGCAGCCGATCGGGAGGGAGGATCGGGGAGCTGTTTTTT.

This clonotype appeared once. The gene calls are TRBV7-9 and TRBJ1-6, with D tentatively TRBD1 (6 bases). This CDR3 has 14 residues. The ends were cut back, 3 bases at V and 9 bases at J, with 12 bases in the middle. The germline V gene has CDR1 SEHNR and CDR2 FQNEAQ (reference sequence). The CDR3 DNA reads TGTGCCAGCAGCTTCGGGACACGGGTTTCACCCCTCCACTTT. Amino acids: CASSFGTRVSPLHF.

The chain joins TRBV7-9 to TRBJ1-5; D remains ambiguous. The CDR3 is 14 residues long. The V gene lost 3 bases and the J gene lost 6 bases, with 12 bases spanning the gap. Looked up from germline, CDR1 is SEHNR and CDR2 is FQNEAQ (reference sequence). The CDR3 DNA reads as TGTGCCAGCAGCTTGGGGTCGGGGAGTCAGCCCCAGCATTTT. Amino acid sequence: CASSLGSGSQPQHF.

This clonotype was counted once. The gene calls are TRBV4-2 and TRBJ2-7; 10 bases agree with TRBD2. The CDR3 covers 17 residues. V shed 0 bases and J 1 base; nucleotides not matched to a gene: 6. CDR1 is LGHNA, CDR2 YNFKEQ, per germline. The CDR3 loop is CASSQDEASGGSYEQYF. As DNA, the CDR3 is TGTGCCAGCAGCCAAGATGAGGCTAGCGGGGGTTCCTACGAGCAGTACTTC.

The chain joins TRBV5-1 to TRBJ1-2, with D perhaps TRBD1 (6 bases). CDR1 SGHRS and CDR2 YFSETQ come from the germline V gene. V gave up 3 bases and J gave up 2 bases, with 14 bases separating them. The CDR3 is made up of 15 amino acids. The CDR3, as DNA: TGCGCCAGCAGCTCGAAACCCCAGGGGAACTATGGCTACACCTTC. Protein: CASSSKPQGNYGYTF.

V usage is TRBV18 and J usage is TRBJ2-1; D may be TRBD1 or TRBD2 (5 bases each). Germline V gives CDR1 KGHSH, CDR2 LQKENI. The CDR3 extends over 16 amino acids. The V end was cut by 3 bases, the J end by 0 bases, with 12 bases between. The CDR3 nucleotides read TGTGCCAGCTCACCGGGGCGGGTAAGCTCCTACAATGAGCAGTTCTTC. Amino acids: CASSPGRVSSYNEQFF.

The CDR3 region is CASSLTGTYTEAFF. DNA for the CDR3: TGTGCCAGCAGTTTGACAGGGACCTACACTGAAGCTTTCTTT. The V gene is TRBV12-3 or TRBV12-4, the J gene TRBJ1-1, with TRBD1 identical over 7 bases. The trim removed 3 bases at V and 3 bases at J, leaving 4 bases unmatched. The CDR3 is 14 residues long.

The table lists this clonotype with a few counts. The chain employs TRBV7-9 and TRBJ2-7, with 7 bases aligning to TRBD1. Germline V gene lookup returns CDR1 SEHNR and CDR2 FQNEAQ (reference sequence). The length of the CDR3 is 13 residues. V was pared by 5 bases and J by 7 bases, with 8 bases of the junction left unmatched. As DNA, the CDR3 is TGTGCCAGCAGCCGAAGGGACAGACAGGAGCAGTACTTC. Amino acids: CASSRRDRQEQYF.

This clonotype was seen only a few times. The V and J genes are TRBV3-1 and TRBJ2-7, with 7 bases that match TRBD1. CDR1 and CDR2 (germline): LGHDT, YNNKEL (reference sequence). There are 13 residues in the CDR3. V gave up 3 bases and J gave up 2 bases; unmatched junction bases: 1. CDR3 in amino acids: CASSHGTAYEQYF. In DNA, the CDR3 is TGTGCCAGCAGCCACGGGACAGCCTACGAGCAGTACTTC.

The chain recombines TRBV20-1 with TRBJ2-7; 10 nucleotides agree with TRBD2. Trimming at V came to 4 bases and at J to 4 bases, leaving 4 bases not matched to a gene. There are 13 residues in the CDR3. Germline V gives CDR1 DFQATT, CDR2 SNEGSKA (reference sequence). CDR3 nucleotide sequence: TGCAGTGCTAAACTAGCGGGGAGTTACGAGCAGTACTTC. This encodes CSAKLAGSYEQYF.